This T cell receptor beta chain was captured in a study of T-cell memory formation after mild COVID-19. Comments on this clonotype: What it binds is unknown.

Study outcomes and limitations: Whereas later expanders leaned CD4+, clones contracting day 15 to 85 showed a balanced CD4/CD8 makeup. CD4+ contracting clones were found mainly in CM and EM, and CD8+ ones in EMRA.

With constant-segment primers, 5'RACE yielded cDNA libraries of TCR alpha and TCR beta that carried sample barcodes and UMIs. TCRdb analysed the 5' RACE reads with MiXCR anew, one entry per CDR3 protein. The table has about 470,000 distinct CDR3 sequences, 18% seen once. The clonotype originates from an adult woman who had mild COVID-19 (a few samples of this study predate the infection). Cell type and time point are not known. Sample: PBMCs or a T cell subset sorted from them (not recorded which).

CDR3 loop: CASSLGGTGAYEQYF. CDR3 coding DNA: TGCGCCAGCAGCCTAGGTGGGACGGGGGCCTACGAGCAGTACTTC. The J gene is TRBJ2-7, the V gene TRBV5-1, with a tentative D call TRBD2 (6 bases). CDR1 is SGHRS, CDR2 YFSETQ, per germline. This CDR3 comprises 15 residues. V was trimmed by 4 bases and J by 2 bases, leaving 16 bases between them.